This TCR beta chain was captured in a study of blood T cell repertoires in COVID-19. In germline, CDR1 is KGHDR, CDR2 SFDVKD. The CDR3 is 16 residues long. With 5 bases clipped from V and 0 bases from J, the junction kept 2 bases outside the gene matches. Assay: immunoSEQ multiplex PCR; the TCRdb copy retains only in-frame clones and omits some. The table records about 52,000 clones, around 80% of them present only once. V and J are TRBV24-1 and TRBJ2-1; 11 bases map to TRBD2. The sample comprised peripheral blood. This TCR came from a woman of 80 years or more with COVID-19, enrolled during active disease. The CDR3 DNA sequence: TGTGCCACCAGTGCTAGCGGGGGGAGCTCCTACAATGAGCAGTTCTTC. Translating it yields CATSASGGSSYNEQFF.